This T cell receptor (beta chain) was recovered during a study of T cells in tuberculosis. Measured with immunoSEQ multiplex PCR; TCRdb has only the in-frame clones, and not every one. In the table there are tens of thousands of clones, about 96% of which are singletons. The germline gives CDR1 DFQATT, CDR2 SNEGSKA (reference sequence). The length of the CDR3 is 10 residues. Trimming cost V 3 bases and J 11 bases, with 8 bases left between them. As concerns this clone: Its antigen is unknown.

The study's findings and limits: GMM-specific TCRs were nearer to active tuberculosis alpha repertoires, suggesting expansion.

V usage is TRBV20-1 and J usage is TRBJ1-5; no firm D call. The source of this sequence is a donor aged 10-29 years with latent tuberculosis or without tuberculosis infection. Sequenced material: PBMCs. The DNA for the CDR3 is TGCAGTGCTAGTTTCAACTCCCAGCATTTT. Protein: CSASFNSQHF.